Given below is one TCR beta chain in context. Which antigen it targets is not known. It has no much larger one-base neighbor in the sample; base qualities were not kept. This sample is drawn from a study of T cells in tuberculosis (dated by TCRdb to 2016 to 2018). Turning to the overall study: The study combined CD1B tetramers and high-throughput TCR immunosequencing to characterize T cells specific for the mycobacterial lipid antigen glucose monomycolate (GMM). IGRA-negative adolescents, IGRA-positive adolescents with latent tuberculosis and adults with active tuberculosis, ten per group, were compared in a South African clinical cohort.

At study entry, a tuberculin skin test and the QuantiFERON-TB GOLD In-Tube IGRA were used to screen adolescents for latent tuberculosis infection. Immunosequencing was performed on unsorted cryopreserved PBMC, with 95,000 to 100,000 T cells per clinical donor covered on average. Eleven high schools in the Worcester region of the Western Cape, South Africa, served as enrollment sites for adolescents aged 12 to 18 years. About 10 M. tuberculosis-infected adolescents and some 10 uninfected adolescents, matched for age and sex, were selected. For the adolescents, PBMC were isolated by density centrifugation from freshly drawn heparinized blood and then cryopreserved. General conclusions and limits of the study: The smaller NN-distances in active tuberculosis patients were driven in part by shorter CDR3-alpha lengths, while the difference seen for TCR-beta was not statistically significant. With the diverse GMM-specific repertoire as input, a classifier achieved 87% accuracy (AUROC around 0.88), whereas GEM motif frequencies as input gave approximately 74% accuracy. Which clinical samples got chosen depended on the availability of cryopreserved specimens, and the active tuberculosis cases were adults, whereas the controls were adolescents. Compared with IGRA-negative controls, TCR-alpha repertoires from active tuberculosis had smaller mean NN-distances to GMM-specific TCRs, which suggests clonal expansion of these TCRs.

In the germline V gene, CDR1 corresponds to SNHLY and CDR2 to FYNNEI. Including the terminal cysteine and phenylalanine, the CDR3 comprises 15 residues. Only the CDR3 part of the read is kept: 45 bases, read in frame from the first base. V is shortened by 7 bases, J by 0 bases, and the region joining them spans 13 bases. The immunoSEQ multiplex PCR assay was used to generate TCR libraries, with TCR-beta and/or TCR-alpha/delta assays applied to each sample. The amplified TCR libraries were sequenced on the Illumina high-throughput platform. As for the authors' bioinformatics: Clustering and dimensionality reduction relied on pairwise TCRdist distances among GMM-specific receptors from T cells that were either sorted ex vivo or expanded in vitro. Each clinical repertoire received a mean NN-distance score, defined as the average TCRdist to the nearest 10% of tetramer-positive reference sequences. To compute GEM TCR motif frequency, the fraction of unique TCRs matching known GEM sequences by V/J usage and CDR3 length was calculated. Active tuberculosis was classified by linear discriminant analysis with leave-one-out cross-validation, implemented in scikit-learn. TCRdb holds this immuneACCESS table with in-frame rearrangements only. Some clones are missing; in checked studies, unresolved V genes explain under half, and the rest has no known cause. V, J and clone size were drawn from that table, and D and trimming were deduced from the DNA. The sample table holds over 30,000 clones, of which 85% to 95% were seen once. 7.7% of the sample is taken by the ten largest.

The rearranged segments are TRBV2 and TRBJ2-1, and perhaps TRBD2 as D gene, on 6 matching bases. This receptor was taken from a donor aged 10-30 years with latent tuberculosis or without tuberculosis infection. Some clones in this sample may be carry-over from other donors' samples. The sequenced sample consisted of PBMCs. The CDR3 protein is CASIAAGSSYNEQFF. The DNA sequence reads TGTGCCAGCATCGCTGCGGGAAGCTCCTACAATGAGCAGTTCTTC.